This TCR beta chain came from a study of cytomegalovirus exposure and HLA in healthy donors. Turning to the study itself: From around 180 million T cells, an earlier analysis saw roughly 120 million unique TCR beta sequences.

Overall study findings and caveats: Apparent HLA restriction characterized most CMV-associated TCR beta chains in a later analysis. A later analysis found TCR association rates differed by HLA locus, highest for DRB1 and lowest for HLA-C. The authors later found HLA-associated TCR beta chains more clonally expanded than equally common others.

It was with 60 Vbeta and 13 Jbeta primers that the PCR ran. The assay was immunoSEQ multiplex PCR, and TCRdb's table has in-frame clones only and misses some. The repertoire includes under 200,000 clones, roughly 85% of them detected once, and 3.5% to 5% sits in the top ten. Per the germline V gene, CDR1 is SGHRS and CDR2 is YFSETQ. V lost 0 bases, J lost 5 bases, and 6 bases stayed unmatched. This CDR3 contains 15 residues. Details on this clone: Its antigen is currently unknown.

The sample comprised PBMCs. This clonotype was obtained from a woman aged 25 to 39 in good health and CMV-seropositive. This rearrangement joins TRBV5-1 to TRBJ2-7; 9 nucleotides align to TRBD2. CDR3 nucleotides: TGCGCCAGCAGCTTGGCCCCTAGCGGGATGGACGAGCAGTACTTC. Protein product: CASSLAPSGMDEQYF.